This TCR beta chain was profiled in a study of a mutant IDH1 vaccine in newly diagnosed glioma. Study in general: Radiotherapy alone preceded vaccination by 4-6 weeks; alternatively, vaccination started with temozolomide cycles. Patients had received radiotherapy, temozolomide, or both previously, most receiving both.

V lost 4 bases and J lost 5, with 17 bases in between. From germline, CDR1 is LGHNA and CDR2 YSLEER. This CDR3 spans 15 amino acids. Study outcomes and limitations: Across multiple MHC alleles, approximately 93% of patients had vaccine-induced responses.

The protocol was immunoSEQ multiplex PCR, while the TCRdb copy is restricted to in-frame clones and leaves out a portion. The table shows about 50,000 clones, with roughly 78% occurring only once. The time point was: week 5, during vaccination. The vaccine gave 300 ug of a 20-mer mutant IDH1 peptide subcutaneously per dose. Concerning this clone: As yet, its antigen is unknown.

The chain joins TRBV4-3 to TRBJ1-2; D possibly corresponds to TRBD1 (6 bases). Sequenced here: PBMCs, sampled from a glioma patient whose treatment included an IDH1 peptide vaccine. The TCR sequence derives from a man in his fifties or sixties with glioma. CDR3 DNA sequence: TGCGCCAGCAGCCCATCCGGGACATTGGAATATGGCTACACCTTC. Translating gives CASSPSGTLEYGYTF.